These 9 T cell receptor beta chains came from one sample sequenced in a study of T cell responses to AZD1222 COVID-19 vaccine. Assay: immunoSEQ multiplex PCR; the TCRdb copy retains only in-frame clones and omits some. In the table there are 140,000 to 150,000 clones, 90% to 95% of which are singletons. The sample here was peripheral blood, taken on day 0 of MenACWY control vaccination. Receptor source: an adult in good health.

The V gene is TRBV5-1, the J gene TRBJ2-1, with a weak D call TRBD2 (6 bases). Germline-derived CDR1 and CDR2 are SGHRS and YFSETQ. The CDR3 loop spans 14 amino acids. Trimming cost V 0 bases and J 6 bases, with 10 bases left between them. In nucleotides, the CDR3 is TGCGCCAGCAGCTTGGGGCGGACTATCAATGAGCAGTTCTTC. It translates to CASSLGRTINEQFF.

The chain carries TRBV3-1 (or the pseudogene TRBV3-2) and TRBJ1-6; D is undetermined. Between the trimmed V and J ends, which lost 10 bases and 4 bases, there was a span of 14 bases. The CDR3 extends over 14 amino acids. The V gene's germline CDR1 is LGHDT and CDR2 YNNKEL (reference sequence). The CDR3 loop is CATQASDYNSPLHF. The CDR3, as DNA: TGTGCCACCCAGGCTTCAGATTATAATTCACCCCTCCACTTT.

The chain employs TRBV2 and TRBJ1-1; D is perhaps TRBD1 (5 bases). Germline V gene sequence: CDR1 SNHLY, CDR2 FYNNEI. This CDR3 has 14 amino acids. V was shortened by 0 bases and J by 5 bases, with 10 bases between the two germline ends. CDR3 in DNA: TGTGCCAGCAGTGAAGCCGGGGCAGGGACTGAAGCTTTCTTT. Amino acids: CASSEAGAGTEAFF. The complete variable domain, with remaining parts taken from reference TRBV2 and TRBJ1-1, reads EPEVTQTPSHQVTQMGQEVILRCVPISNHLYFYWYRQILGQKVEFLVSFYNNEISEKSEIFDDQFSVERPDGSNFTLKIRSTKLEDSAMYFCASSEAGAGTEAFFGQGTRLTVV.

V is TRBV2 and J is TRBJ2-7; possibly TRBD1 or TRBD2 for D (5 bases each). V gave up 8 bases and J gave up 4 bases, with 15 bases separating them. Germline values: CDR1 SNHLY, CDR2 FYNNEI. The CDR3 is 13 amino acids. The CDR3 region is CASDLGREYEQYF. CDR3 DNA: TGTGCCAGCGACCTGGGCAGGGAGTACGAGCAGTACTTC.

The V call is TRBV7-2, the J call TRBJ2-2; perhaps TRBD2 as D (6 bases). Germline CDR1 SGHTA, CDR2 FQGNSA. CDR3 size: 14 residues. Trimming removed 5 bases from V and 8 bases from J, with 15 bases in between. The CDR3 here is CASSEEPSAGELFF. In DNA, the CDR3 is TGTGCCAGCAGCGAAGAACCTAGCGCAGGGGAGCTGTTTTTT.

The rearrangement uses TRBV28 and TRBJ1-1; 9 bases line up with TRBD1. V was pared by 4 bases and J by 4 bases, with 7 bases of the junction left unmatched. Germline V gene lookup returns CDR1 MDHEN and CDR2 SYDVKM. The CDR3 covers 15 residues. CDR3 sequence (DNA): TGTGCCAGCAGTTGGGGACAGGGAAGCAGCACTGAAGCTTTCTTT. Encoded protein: CASSWGQGSSTEAFF.

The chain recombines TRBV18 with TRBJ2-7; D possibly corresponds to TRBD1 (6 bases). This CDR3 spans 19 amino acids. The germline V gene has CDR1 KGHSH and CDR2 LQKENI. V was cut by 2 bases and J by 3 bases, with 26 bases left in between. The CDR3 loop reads CASSPITLTTGLGVYEQYF. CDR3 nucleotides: TGTGCCAGCTCACCAATCACCCTTACAACAGGGCTCGGTGTCTACGAGCAGTACTTC.

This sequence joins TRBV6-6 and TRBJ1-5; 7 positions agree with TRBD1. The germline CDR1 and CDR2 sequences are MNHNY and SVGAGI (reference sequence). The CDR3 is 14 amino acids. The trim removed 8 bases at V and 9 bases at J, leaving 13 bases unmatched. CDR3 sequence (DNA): TGTGCCAGCCGACGACAGGGATCCTCGTGGCCCCAGCATTTT. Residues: CASRRQGSSWPQHF.

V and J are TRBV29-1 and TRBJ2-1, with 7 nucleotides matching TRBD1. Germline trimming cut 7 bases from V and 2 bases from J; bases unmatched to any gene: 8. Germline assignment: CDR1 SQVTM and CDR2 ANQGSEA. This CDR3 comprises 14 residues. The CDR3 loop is CSGAGTETYNEQFF. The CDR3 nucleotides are TGCAGCGGCGCCGGGACAGAAACCTACAATGAGCAGTTCTTC.